This TCR beta chain was sequenced for a study of CD8+ T cells in alopecia areata. Points from the study as a whole: Mice showed TCR sharing more clearly than patients did, possibly owing to HLA. Across lesional scalp, and particularly alopecia totalis/universalis, clonality surpassed that of normal scalp. Normal skin's resident alphabeta T cells are also sequenced in scalp samples.

Germline-derived CDR1 and CDR2 are ENHRY and SYGVKD. This CDR3 spans 12 amino acids. This clone was observed a handful of times. What it binds is not known. The sequencing template was cDNA reverse transcribed from extracted RNA. Clones were sequenced by immunoSEQ multiplex PCR, and TCRdb holds only the in-frame ones, with some missing. The sample shows 25,000 or so clones, 52% of them seen only once. Researchers took lesional scalp punch biopsies and peripheral blood from people who were alopecia areata patients. The chain is built from TRBV10-3 and TRBJ2-5, with unresolved D. The end of the DNA fits TRBJ2-7 better, so the J call may be wrong. This receptor was taken from a human donor with alopecia areata. What was sequenced was NKG2D-high CD8+ T cells sorted from blood. CDR3 nucleotides: TGTGCCATCAGTGATGATTCTTACGAGCAGTACTTC. It yields the protein CAISDDSYEQYF.